This T cell receptor (beta chain) was sequenced during a study of shared clonotypes between healthy human individuals. Assay runs were performed at deep level. TCRdb's table, derived via immunoSEQ multiplex PCR, lists solely in-frame clones and lacks some. Of about 2.1 million clones listed, around 93% are singletons. As defined, naive CD8 cells were CD45RO-negative and positively selected for CCR7, with terminally differentiated effector memory CD45RA+ cells excluded. Study results and limitations: Researchers found naive subsets generally carried larger estimated richness than memory subsets.

As for this clone: Its target is unknown.

This TCR was recovered from a young man in good health. Some clones in this sample may be carry-over from other donors' samples. Sequenced sample: naive CD8+ T cells from PBMCs.

The CDR3: CASSEIAGTLAKNIQYF. CDR3 DNA sequence: TGTGCCAGCAGTGAAATCGCAGGGACACTAGCCAAAAACATTCAGTACTTC. The rearrangement links TRBV2 to TRBJ2-4; D is perhaps TRBD1 (6 bases). Germline CDR1 reads SNHLY; CDR2 reads FYNNEI. The V and J ends lost 2 bases and 0 bases respectively, with 14 bases between them. The CDR3 has 17 amino acids.